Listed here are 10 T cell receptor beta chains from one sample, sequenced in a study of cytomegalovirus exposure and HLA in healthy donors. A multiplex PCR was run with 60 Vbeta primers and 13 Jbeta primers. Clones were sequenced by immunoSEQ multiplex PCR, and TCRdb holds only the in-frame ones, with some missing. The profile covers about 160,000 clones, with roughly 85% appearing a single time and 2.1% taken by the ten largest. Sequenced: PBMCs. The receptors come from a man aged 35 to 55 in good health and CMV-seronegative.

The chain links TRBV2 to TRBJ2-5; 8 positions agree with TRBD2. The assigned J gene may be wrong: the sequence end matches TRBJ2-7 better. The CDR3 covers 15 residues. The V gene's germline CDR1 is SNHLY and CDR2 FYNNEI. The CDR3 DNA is TGTGCCAGCAGGGACTCGGGAGGGCCCATATACGAGCAGTACTTC. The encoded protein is CASRDSGGPIYEQYF.

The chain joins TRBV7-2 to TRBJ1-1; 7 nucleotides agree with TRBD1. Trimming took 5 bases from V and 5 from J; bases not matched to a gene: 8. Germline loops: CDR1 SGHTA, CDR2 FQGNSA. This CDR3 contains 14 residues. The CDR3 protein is CASSPDYRGTEAFF. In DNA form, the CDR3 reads TGTGCCAGCAGCCCAGATTACAGGGGAACTGAAGCTTTCTTT.

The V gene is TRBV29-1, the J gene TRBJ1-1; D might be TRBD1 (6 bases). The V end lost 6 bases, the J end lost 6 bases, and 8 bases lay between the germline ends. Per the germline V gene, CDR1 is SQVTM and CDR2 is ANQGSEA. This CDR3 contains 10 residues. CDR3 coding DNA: TGCAGCGTACAGGGCGCTGAAGCTTTCTTT. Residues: CSVQGAEAFF.

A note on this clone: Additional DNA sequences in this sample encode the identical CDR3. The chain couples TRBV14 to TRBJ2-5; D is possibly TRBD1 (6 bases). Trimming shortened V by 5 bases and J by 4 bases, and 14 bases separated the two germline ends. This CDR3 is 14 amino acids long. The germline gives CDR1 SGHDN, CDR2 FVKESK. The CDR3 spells CASSRQGKGETQYF. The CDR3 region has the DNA TGTGCCAGCAGCAGGCAGGGGAAGGGAGAGACCCAGTACTTC.

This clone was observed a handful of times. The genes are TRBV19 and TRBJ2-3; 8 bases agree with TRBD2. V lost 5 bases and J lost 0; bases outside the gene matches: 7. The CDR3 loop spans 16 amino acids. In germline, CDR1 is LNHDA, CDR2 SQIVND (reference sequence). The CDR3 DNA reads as TGTGCCAGTAGTCTACATATAGCGGGAAGCACAGATACGCAGTATTTT. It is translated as CASSLHIAGSTDTQYF.

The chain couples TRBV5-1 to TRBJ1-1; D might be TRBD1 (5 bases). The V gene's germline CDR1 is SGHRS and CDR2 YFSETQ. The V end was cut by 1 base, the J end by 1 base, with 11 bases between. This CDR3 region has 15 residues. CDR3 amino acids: CASSLRPGGNTEAFF. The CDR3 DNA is TGCGCCAGCAGCTTGAGGCCGGGGGGGAACACTGAAGCTTTCTTT.

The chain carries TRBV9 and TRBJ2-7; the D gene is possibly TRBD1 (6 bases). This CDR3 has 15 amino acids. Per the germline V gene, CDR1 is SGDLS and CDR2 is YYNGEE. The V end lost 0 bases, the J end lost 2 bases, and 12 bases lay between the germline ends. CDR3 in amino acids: CASSVGSGTTYEQYF. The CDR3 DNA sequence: TGTGCCAGCAGCGTAGGCTCCGGGACAACCTACGAGCAGTACTTC.

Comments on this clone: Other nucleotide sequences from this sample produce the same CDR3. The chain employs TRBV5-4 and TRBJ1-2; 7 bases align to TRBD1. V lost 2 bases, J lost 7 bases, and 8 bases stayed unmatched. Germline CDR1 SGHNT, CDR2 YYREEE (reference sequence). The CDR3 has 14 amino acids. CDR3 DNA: TGTGCCAGCAGCTTTGAGGGGGCGCGGGGTGGCTACACCTTC. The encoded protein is CASSFEGARGGYTF.

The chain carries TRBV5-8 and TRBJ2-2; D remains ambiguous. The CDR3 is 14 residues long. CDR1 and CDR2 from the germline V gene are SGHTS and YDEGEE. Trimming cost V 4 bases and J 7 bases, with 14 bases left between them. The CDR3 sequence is CASSNIKVSGELFF. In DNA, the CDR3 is TGTGCCAGCAGCAATATAAAAGTGAGCGGGGAGCTGTTTTTT.

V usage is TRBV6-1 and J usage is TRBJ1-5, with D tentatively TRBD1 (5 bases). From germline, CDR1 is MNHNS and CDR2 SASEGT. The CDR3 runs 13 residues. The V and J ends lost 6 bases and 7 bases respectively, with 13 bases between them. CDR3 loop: CASSPSGDQPQHF. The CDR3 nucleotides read TGTGCCAGCAGCCCGTCGGGGGACCAGCCCCAGCATTTT.